This TCR beta chain was observed in a study of control samples from healthy donors and cancer patients. There are a few counts of this clone. Sequencing was performed with immunoSEQ multiplex PCR; in TCRdb, only in-frame clones are kept and a portion is missing. The sample lists roughly 95,000 clones; roughly 90% were seen once. The sequencing input was blood. The sequence was obtained from a woman in her twenties or thirties in good health.

The CDR3 DNA follows: TGTGCCTTTTTTAAAGGGGCCGGGGAGACCCAGTACTTC. This translates into CAFFKGAGETQYF. The chain is built from TRBV11-3 and TRBJ2-5; perhaps TRBD1 as D (5 bases). The length of the CDR3 is 13 residues. The V gene's germline CDR1 is SGHNT and CDR2 YENEEA. Trimming removed 11 bases from V and 5 bases from J, with 18 bases in between.